Listed here are 29 T cell receptor beta chains from one sample, sequenced in a study of regulatory T cells in long-lasting Graves disease. Arm-PCR of CDR3 regions and iRepertoire HTBI primers were the basis on which TCR beta libraries were built. TCRdb redid the calling of the multiplex PCR reads with MiXCR, one entry per CDR3 protein. Of about 460,000 distinct CDR3 sequences in the sample, around a fifth were seen once. The sample's time point: persistent/refractory GD, antithyroid drugs over 5 years with positive TRAb. Scientists built the TCR library using RNA that was extracted from PBMCs. Sample: peripheral blood mononuclear cells (PBMCs), taken when the disease was refractory, from a patient treated with antithyroid drugs. The receptors were gathered from a female donor with Graves disease.

The chain uses TRBV13 and TRBJ2-4; no clear D. V dropped 2 bases and J dropped 0 bases, with 11 bases sitting between them. Germline assignment: CDR1 PRHDT and CDR2 FYEKMQ (reference sequence). The length of the CDR3 is 16 residues. The CDR3 spells CASSLTQLLAKNIQYF. The CDR3 coding sequence is TGTGCCAGCAGCTTAACTCAGCTACTAGCCAAAAACATTCAGTACTTC.

This clonotype came up many times. The chain is built from TRBV30 and TRBJ1-1; D possibly corresponds to TRBD1 (6 bases). The CDR3 has 12 residues. The germline V gene has CDR1 GTSNPN and CDR2 SVGIG (reference sequence). Trimming took 4 bases from V and 1 from J, leaving 7 bases between them. The CDR3 sequence is CAWTGENTEAFF. The CDR3 DNA follows: TGTGCCTGGACAGGGGAGAACACTGAAGCTTTCTTT.

This clonotype was seen ten or more times. This chain connects TRBV11-3 to TRBJ2-1; TRBD2 might be the D (5 bases). In germline, CDR1 is SGHNT, CDR2 YENEEA. Trimming cost V 2 bases and J 11 bases, with 7 bases left between them. The CDR3 loop spans 11 amino acids. The CDR3 region has the DNA TGTGCCAGCAGCTTATCGGGGAAGCAGTTCTTC. Amino acid sequence: CASSLSGKQFF. Together with reference TRBV11-3 and TRBJ2-1, the CDR3 gives the full variable domain: EAGVVQSPRYKIIEKKQPVAFWCNPISGHNTLYWYLQNLGQGPELLIRYENEEAVDDSQLPKDRFSAERLKGVDSTLKIQPAELGDSAVYLCASSLSGKQFFGPGTRLTVL.

Judged by abundance, this clonotype is medium-sized. The rearrangement uses TRBV12-3 or TRBV12-4 and TRBJ2-2; TRBD2 might be the D (5 bases). V dropped 6 bases and J dropped 5 bases, with 13 bases sitting between them. This CDR3 is 14 amino acids long. CDR3 loop: CASREDSQTGELFF. The CDR3 nucleotides are TGTGCCAGCAGAGAGGACTCGCAAACCGGGGAGCTGTTTTTT.

About this clonotype itself: Because it lacks the conserved phenylalanine or tryptophan at the end, this CDR3 is likely a read error. This chain uses TRBV12-3 or TRBV12-4 with TRBJ2-7; D unclear. This CDR3 is built from 10 residues. V was shortened by 6 bases and J by 3 bases, with 3 bases between the two germline ends. The CDR3 DNA follows: TGTGCCAGCAGCCTCTACGAGCAGTACCTC. Amino acids: CASSLYEQYL.

This clonotype has a handful of counts. CDR3 region: CASSYNRGPPNEKLFF. CDR3 DNA: TGTGCCAGCAGCTACAACAGGGGACCCCCTAATGAAAAACTGTTTTTT. The chain joins TRBV7-9 to TRBJ1-4; TRBD1 aligns across 7 bases. This CDR3 comprises 16 residues. Trimming took 4 bases from V and 3 from J; bases not matched to a gene: 8. Germline CDR1 is SEHNR and CDR2 is FQNEAQ (reference sequence).

This clonotype was counted only a few times. The junction shows a germline mismatch at one end, possibly a read error. The V gene is TRBV7-2, the J gene TRBJ1-2; a possible D gene is TRBD1 (5 bases). CDR3 length: 13 amino acids. Germline V gene data show CDR1 as SGHTA and CDR2 as FQGNSA. The CDR3 DNA is TGTGCCAGCGGCTTAGGGACGGACTATGGCTACACCTTC. Protein sequence: CASGLGTDYGYTF.

In its sample, this clonotype ranks as medium-sized. The V call is TRBV5-5, the J call TRBJ1-5; no clear D. V was cut by 6 bases and J by 10 bases, with 20 bases left in between. Germline V lookup: CDR1 SGHKS, CDR2 YYEKEE (reference sequence). The CDR3 is 14 residues long. The chain's CDR3 is CASNLGRVNAPQHF. In DNA form, the CDR3 reads TGTGCCAGCAACCTAGGGAGGGTTAATGCTCCCCAGCATTTT.

This clonotype has a count of ten or more. V gene TRBV28 combines with J gene TRBJ2-2; no definite D call. Germline CDR1 is MDHEN and CDR2 is SYDVKM. CDR3 size: 13 residues. The ends were cut back, 2 bases at V and 6 bases at J, with 7 bases in the middle. Here the CDR3 DNA reads TGTGCCAGCAGTTTAGTGGGGTCCGGGGAGCTGTTTTTT. Its translation is CASSLVGSGELFF.

The table lists this clonotype with many counts. The chain couples TRBV6-1 to TRBJ1-4, with a weak D call TRBD1 (5 bases). V lost 5 bases to trimming and J lost 2 bases, with 24 bases between them. Germline lookup yields CDR1 MNHNS and CDR2 SASEGT. This CDR3 region has 19 residues. CDR3 protein: CASSRPTASGLDTNEKLFF. The CDR3 DNA follows: TGTGCCAGCAGTCGTCCAACCGCCTCAGGGTTGGATACTAATGAAAAACTGTTTTTT.

There are many counts of this clonotype. V is TRBV12-3 or TRBV12-4 and J is TRBJ1-1, with 9 bases lining up with TRBD1. The CDR3 totals 14 residues. V shed 5 bases and J 5 bases; nucleotides not matched to a gene: 6. The CDR3 DNA follows: TGTGCCAGCAGTCGGGACAGGGTAGGGACTGAAGCTTTCTTT. Translating gives CASSRDRVGTEAFF.

This clonotype has a count of ten or more. The chain is built from TRBV12-3 or TRBV12-4 and TRBJ1-5, with D hard to call. Trimming shortened V by 7 bases and J by 1 base, and 11 bases separated the two germline ends. There are 14 residues in the CDR3. CDR3 residues: CASNPDGSNQPQHF. In nucleotides, the CDR3 is TGTGCCAGCAATCCCGATGGGAGCAATCAGCCCCAGCATTTT.

The V gene is TRBV6-5, the J gene TRBJ2-3; D not resolved. The germline gives CDR1 MNHEY, CDR2 SVGAGI. CDR3 size: 17 residues. The V end was cut by 0 bases, the J end by 1 base, with 14 bases between. CDR3 protein: CASSYSGSNLRTDTQYF. CDR3 sequence (DNA): TGTGCCAGCAGTTACTCCGGCTCTAACCTACGCACAGATACGCAGTATTTT.

This clonotype was seen ten or more times. The chain carries TRBV20-1 and TRBJ1-2; D not certain. Germline V gene lookup returns CDR1 DFQATT and CDR2 SNEGSKA (reference sequence). The CDR3 is 12 residues long. V was trimmed by 4 bases and J by 4 bases, leaving 10 bases between them. CDR3 DNA: TGCAGTGCTACCCACGGGAGCTATGGCTACACCTTC. Amino acids: CSATHGSYGYTF.

This clonotype came up many times. The rearrangement joins TRBV28 to TRBJ2-7; the D gene is possibly TRBD1 (6 bases). CDR3 size: 14 residues. Trimming cost V 7 bases and J 2 bases, with 15 bases left between them. CDR1 and CDR2 from the germline V gene are MDHEN and SYDVKM. The CDR3 DNA reads TGTGCCAGCACGTTATCGGACAGCACCTACGAGCAGTACTTC. Its translation is CASTLSDSTYEQYF. The variable domain in full, with the rest retrieved from reference TRBV28 and TRBJ2-7, is DVKVTQSSRYLVKRTGEKVFLECVQDMDHENMFWYRQDPGLGLRLIYFSYDVKMKEKGDIPEGYSVSREKKERFSLILESASTNQTSMYLCASTLSDSTYEQYFGPGTRLTVT.

This clonotype has only a few counts. The V and J genes are TRBV6-1 and TRBJ2-4; 8 bases align to TRBD2. The CDR3 loop spans 15 amino acids. Germline V gene sequence: CDR1 MNHNS, CDR2 SASEGT. Trimming took 6 bases from V and 5 from J; bases not matched to a gene: 9. Written as DNA, the CDR3 is TGTGCCAGCAGAACCCCGGGACTAGGACAAAACATTCAGTACTTC. This codes for CASRTPGLGQNIQYF.

This clonotype was recorded many times. The V gene is TRBV7-8, the J gene TRBJ1-6, with D possibly being TRBD1 (6 bases). CDR3 length equals 14 residues. Germline lookup yields CDR1 SGHVS and CDR2 FQNEAQ. Trimming took 5 bases from V and 4 from J, leaving 9 bases between them. CDR3 sequence: CASSIRGYNSPLHF. CDR3 DNA sequence: TGTGCCAGCAGCATCAGGGGTTATAATTCACCCCTCCACTTT.

V is TRBV30 and J is TRBJ2-5; 15 positions match TRBD2. The junction had 8 bases not matched to a gene; V was cut back by 1 base and J by 5 bases. The CDR3 runs 17 residues. Germline loops: CDR1 GTSNPN, CDR2 SVGIG (reference sequence). The CDR3 region has the DNA TGTGCCTGGAGTGCCCCCGGACTAGCGGGGGGGTGGGAGACCCAGTACTTC. It is translated as CAWSAPGLAGGWETQYF. Full variable domain (rest looked up from reference TRBV30 and TRBJ2-5): SQTIHQWPATLVQPVGSPLSLECTVEGTSNPNLYWYRQAAGRGLQLLFYSVGIGQISSEVPQNLSASRPQDRQFILSSKKLLLSDSGFYLCAWSAPGLAGGWETQYFGPGTRLLVL.

In its sample, this clonotype was seen many times. The genes are TRBV12-5 and TRBJ2-7; D remains unclear. CDR1 and CDR2 (germline): LGHNT, FRNRAP. This CDR3 has 12 amino acids. V was pared by 6 bases and J by 5 bases, with 11 bases between. CDR3 nucleotide sequence: TGTGCTAGTGGCCGCTTACTCCACGAGCAGTACTTC. Amino acids: CASGRLLHEQYF.

This clonotype was detected ten times or more. This chain connects TRBV28 to TRBJ1-1; D is possibly TRBD1 (5 bases). The CDR3 runs 17 residues. Looked up from germline, CDR1 is MDHEN and CDR2 is SYDVKM. V was cut by 5 bases and J by 0 bases, with 19 bases left in between. The CDR3 spells CASSTEGRALMNTEAFF. The CDR3 DNA reads TGTGCCAGCAGTACCGAGGGCAGGGCGCTGATGAACACTGAAGCTTTCTTT.

This clonotype has only one observation. The rearrangement joins TRBV6-5 to TRBJ1-1; no reliable D call. V lost 0 bases and J 4 bases, leaving 12 bases between the germline ends. This CDR3 region has 15 residues. CDR1 MNHEY and CDR2 SVGAGI come from the germline V gene. CDR3 loop: CASSYSSVSTTEAFF. CDR3 nucleotide sequence: TGTGCCAGCAGTTACTCGTCGGTGAGTACCACTGAAGCTTTCTTT.

This clonotype turned up a few times. The chain uses TRBV6-2 or TRBV6-3 and TRBJ1-2; no definite D call. Germline-derived CDR1 and CDR2 are MNHEY and SVGEGT. This CDR3 spans 14 amino acids. V lost 0 bases and J 4 bases, leaving 9 bases between the germline ends. In nucleotides, the CDR3 is TGTGCCAGCAGTTACTCGACCGAGTCCTATGGCTACACCTTC. It yields the protein CASSYSTESYGYTF.

The chain is built from TRBV12-3 or TRBV12-4 and TRBJ2-2, with unresolved D. There are 11 residues in the CDR3. Trimming shortened V by 7 bases and J by 8 bases, and 8 bases separated the two germline ends. CDR3 in amino acids: CASTPRGELFF. CDR3 bases: TGTGCCAGCACTCCTCGAGGGGAGCTGTTTTTT.

The chain links TRBV6-1 to TRBJ2-7; 12 bases are a match to TRBD1. CDR1 and CDR2 (germline): MNHNS, SASEGT. CDR3 size: 15 residues. V shed 4 bases and J 6 bases; nucleotides not matched to a gene: 7. CDR3 in amino acids: CASSGNRDRGPEQYF. CDR3 coding DNA: TGTGCCAGCAGTGGAAACCGGGACAGGGGGCCCGAGCAGTACTTC.

This clonotype was seen a few times. The chain combines TRBV5-1 with TRBJ1-4; 8 bases agree with TRBD1. Trimming took 4 bases from V and 8 from J; bases not matched to a gene: 16. This CDR3 region has 17 residues. Per germline, CDR1 SGHRS and CDR2 YFSETQ. The CDR3 sequence: CASSPFMSGQGGEKLFF. CDR3 bases: TGCGCCAGCAGCCCTTTTATGAGTGGACAGGGTGGGGAAAAACTGTTTTTT.

This clonotype was found a few times. The V call is TRBV6-1, the J call TRBJ2-7; 8 nucleotides match TRBD1. With 7 bases clipped from V and 5 bases from J, the junction kept 7 bases outside the gene matches. Germline values: CDR1 MNHNS, CDR2 SASEGT. This CDR3 is built from 13 residues. CDR3 region: CASTRGQGDEQYF. CDR3 nucleotides: TGTGCCAGCACAAGAGGACAGGGCGACGAGCAGTACTTC.

This clonotype was detected many times. The chain is built from TRBV28 and TRBJ2-7; D might be TRBD1 (5 bases). This CDR3 comprises 15 residues. CDR1 is MDHEN, CDR2 SYDVKM, per germline. V was clipped by 4 bases and J by 0 bases, with 13 bases between them. The DNA for the CDR3 is TGTGCCAGCAGTTCACAGGCGCTGCCCTCCTACGAGCAGTACTTC. Translating gives CASSSQALPSYEQYF.

This clonotype was counted a few times. The rearrangement uses TRBV24-1 and TRBJ2-1; possible D gene TRBD2, 6 bases. The CDR3 loop spans 15 amino acids. V lost 7 bases and J lost 2, with 14 bases in between. Per germline, CDR1 KGHDR and CDR2 SFDVKD. In nucleotides, the CDR3 is TGTGCCACCAGGGGAACGGGAGTCACCTACAATGAGCAGTTCTTC. Translation: CATRGTGVTYNEQFF.

This chain connects TRBV20-1 to TRBJ1-4, with D possibly TRBD1 on 6 matching bases. The CDR3 covers 14 residues. V lost 6 bases, J lost 0 bases, and 11 bases lay in between. Germline V gene lookup returns CDR1 DFQATT and CDR2 SNEGSKA (reference sequence). The CDR3 protein is CSALRTATNEKLFF. The CDR3 DNA follows: TGCAGTGCCCTACGGACAGCAACTAATGAAAAACTGTTTTTT.